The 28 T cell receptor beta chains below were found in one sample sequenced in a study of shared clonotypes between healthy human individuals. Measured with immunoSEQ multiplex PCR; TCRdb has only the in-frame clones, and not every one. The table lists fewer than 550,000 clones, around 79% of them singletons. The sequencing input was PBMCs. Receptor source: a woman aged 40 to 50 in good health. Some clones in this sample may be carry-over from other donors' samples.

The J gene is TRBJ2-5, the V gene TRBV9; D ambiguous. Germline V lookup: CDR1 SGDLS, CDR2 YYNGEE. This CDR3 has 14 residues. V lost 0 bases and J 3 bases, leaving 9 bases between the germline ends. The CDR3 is CASSVGTDKETQYF. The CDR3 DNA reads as TGTGCCAGCAGCGTAGGGACCGACAAAGAGACCCAGTACTTC.

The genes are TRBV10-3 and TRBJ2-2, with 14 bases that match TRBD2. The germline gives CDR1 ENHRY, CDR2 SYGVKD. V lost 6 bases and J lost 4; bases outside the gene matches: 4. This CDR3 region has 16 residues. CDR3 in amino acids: CAIRGLAGVGTGELFF. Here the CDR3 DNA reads TGTGCCATCAGGGGACTAGCGGGAGTTGGCACCGGGGAGCTGTTTTTT.

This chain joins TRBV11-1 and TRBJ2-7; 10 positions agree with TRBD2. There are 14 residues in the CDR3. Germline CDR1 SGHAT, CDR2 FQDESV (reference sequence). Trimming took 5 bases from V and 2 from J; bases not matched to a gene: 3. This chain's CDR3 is CASSRTSGAYEQYF. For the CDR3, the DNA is TGTGCCAGCAGCCGGACTAGCGGAGCCTACGAGCAGTACTTC. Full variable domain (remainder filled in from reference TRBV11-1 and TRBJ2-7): EAEVAQSPRYKITEKSQAVAFWCDPISGHATLYWYRQILGQGPELLVQFQDESVVDDSQLPKDRFSAERLKGVDSTLKIQPAELGDSAMYLCASSRTSGAYEQYFGPGTRLTVT.

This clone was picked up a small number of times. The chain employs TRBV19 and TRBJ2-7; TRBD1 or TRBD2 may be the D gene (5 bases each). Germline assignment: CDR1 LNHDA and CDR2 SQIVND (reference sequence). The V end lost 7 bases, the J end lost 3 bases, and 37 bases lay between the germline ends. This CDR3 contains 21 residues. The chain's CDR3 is CASMEPGMVWAPGTPLYEQYF. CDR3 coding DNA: TGTGCCAGTATGGAACCAGGGATGGTCTGGGCTCCCGGGACCCCCCTCTACGAGCAGTACTTC.

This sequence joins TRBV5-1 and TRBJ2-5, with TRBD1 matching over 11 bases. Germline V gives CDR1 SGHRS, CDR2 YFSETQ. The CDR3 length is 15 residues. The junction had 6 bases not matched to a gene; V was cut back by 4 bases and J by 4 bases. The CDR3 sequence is CASSTAGTGGETQYF. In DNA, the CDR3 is TGCGCCAGCAGCACTGCCGGGACAGGGGGAGAGACCCAGTACTTC. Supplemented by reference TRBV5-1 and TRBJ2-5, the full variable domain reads KAGVTQTPRYLIKTRGQQVTLSCSPISGHRSVSWYQQTPGQGLQFLFEYFSETQRNKGNFPGRFSGRQFSNSRSEMNVSTLELGDSALYLCASSTAGTGGETQYFGPGTRLLVL.

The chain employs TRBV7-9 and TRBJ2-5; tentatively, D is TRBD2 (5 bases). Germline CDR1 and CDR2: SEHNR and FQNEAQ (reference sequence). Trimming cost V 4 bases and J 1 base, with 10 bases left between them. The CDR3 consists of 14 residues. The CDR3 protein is CASSSDWTQETQYF. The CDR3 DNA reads TGTGCCAGCAGCTCGGACTGGACCCAAGAGACCCAGTACTTC.

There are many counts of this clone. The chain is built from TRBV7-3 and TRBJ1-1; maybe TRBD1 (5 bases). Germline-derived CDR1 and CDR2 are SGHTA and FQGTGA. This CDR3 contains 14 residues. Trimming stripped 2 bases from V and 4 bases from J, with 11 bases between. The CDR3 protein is CASSLLGQGTEAFF. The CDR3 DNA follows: TGTGCCAGCAGCTTATTGGGGCAGGGCACTGAAGCTTTCTTT.

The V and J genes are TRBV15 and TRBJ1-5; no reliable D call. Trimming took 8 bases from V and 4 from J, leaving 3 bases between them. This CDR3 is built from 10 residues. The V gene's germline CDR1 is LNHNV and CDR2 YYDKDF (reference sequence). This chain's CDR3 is CATGNQPQHF. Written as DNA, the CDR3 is TGTGCCACCGGAAATCAGCCCCAGCATTTT.

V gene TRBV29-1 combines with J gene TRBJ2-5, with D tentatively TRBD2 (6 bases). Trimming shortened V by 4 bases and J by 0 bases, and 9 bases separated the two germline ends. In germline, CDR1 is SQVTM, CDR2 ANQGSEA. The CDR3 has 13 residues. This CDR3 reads CSVVGGNQETQYF. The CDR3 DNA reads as TGCAGCGTTGTTGGGGGGAACCAAGAGACCCAGTACTTC.

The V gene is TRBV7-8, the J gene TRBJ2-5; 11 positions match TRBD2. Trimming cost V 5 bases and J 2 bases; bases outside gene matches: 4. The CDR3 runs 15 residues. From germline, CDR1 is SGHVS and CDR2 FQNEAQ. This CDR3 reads CASSVLAGVQETQYF. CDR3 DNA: TGTGCCAGCAGCGTACTAGCGGGAGTTCAAGAGACCCAGTACTTC.

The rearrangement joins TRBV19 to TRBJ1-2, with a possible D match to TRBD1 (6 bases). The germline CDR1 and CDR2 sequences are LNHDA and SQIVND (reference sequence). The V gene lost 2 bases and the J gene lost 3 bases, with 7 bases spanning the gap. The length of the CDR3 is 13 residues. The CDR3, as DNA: TGTGCCAGTAGTATAAAGGGGGACTATGGCTACACCTTC. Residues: CASSIKGDYGYTF.

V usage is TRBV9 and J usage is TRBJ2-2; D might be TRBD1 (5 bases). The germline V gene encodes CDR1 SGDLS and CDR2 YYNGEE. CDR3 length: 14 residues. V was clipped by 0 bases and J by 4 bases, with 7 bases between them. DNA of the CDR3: TGTGCCAGCAGCGTAGGGGGCCTCACCGGGGAGCTGTTTTTT. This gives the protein CASSVGGLTGELFF. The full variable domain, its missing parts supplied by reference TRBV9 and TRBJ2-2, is DSGVTQTPKHLITATGQRVTLRCSPRSGDLSVYWYQQSLDQGLQFLIQYYNGEERAKGNILERFSAQQFPDLHSELNLSSLELGDSALYFCASSVGGLTGELFFGEGSRLTVL.

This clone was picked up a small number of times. CDR3 in DNA: TGTGCCAGCAGCATCGGGACAGGGTTCGCTAACTATGGCTACACCTTC. This gives the protein CASSIGTGFANYGYTF. This chain connects TRBV7-6 to TRBJ1-2, with 9 bases identical to TRBD1. Germline CDR1 and CDR2: SGHVS and FNYEAQ. J lost 0 bases, V lost 5 bases, and 7 bases had no gene match. The CDR3 loop spans 16 amino acids.

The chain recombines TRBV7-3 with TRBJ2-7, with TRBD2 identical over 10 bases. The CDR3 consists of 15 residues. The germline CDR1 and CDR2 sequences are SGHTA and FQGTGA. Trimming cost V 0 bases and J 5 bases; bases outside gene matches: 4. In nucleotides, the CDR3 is TGTGCCAGCAGCTTAACGCTAGCGGGAGTCAACGAGCAGTACTTC. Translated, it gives CASSLTLAGVNEQYF.

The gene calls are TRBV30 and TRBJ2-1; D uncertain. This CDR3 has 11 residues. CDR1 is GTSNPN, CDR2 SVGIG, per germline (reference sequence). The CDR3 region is CARSRVNEQFF. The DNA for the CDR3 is TGTGCGCGGAGTAGGGTCAATGAGCAGTTCTTC.

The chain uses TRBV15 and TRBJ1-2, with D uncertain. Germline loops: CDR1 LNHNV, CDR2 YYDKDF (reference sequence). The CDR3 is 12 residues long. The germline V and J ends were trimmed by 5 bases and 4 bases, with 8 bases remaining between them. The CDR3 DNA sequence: TGTGCCACCAGCGCAGAGGGCTATGGCTACACCTTC. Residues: CATSAEGYGYTF. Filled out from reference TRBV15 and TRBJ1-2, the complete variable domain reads DAMVIQNPRYQVTQFGKPVTLSCSQTLNHNVMYWYQQKSSQAPKLLFHYYDKDFNNEADTPDNFQSRRPNTSFCFLDIRSPGLGDTAMYLCATSAEGYGYTFGSGTRLTVV.

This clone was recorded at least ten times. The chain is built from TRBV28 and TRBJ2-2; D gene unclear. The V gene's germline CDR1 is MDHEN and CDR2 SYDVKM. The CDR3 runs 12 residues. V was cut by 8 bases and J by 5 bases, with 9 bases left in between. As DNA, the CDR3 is TGTGCCAGCCGAACTACTACCGGGGAGCTGTTTTTT. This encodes CASRTTTGELFF.

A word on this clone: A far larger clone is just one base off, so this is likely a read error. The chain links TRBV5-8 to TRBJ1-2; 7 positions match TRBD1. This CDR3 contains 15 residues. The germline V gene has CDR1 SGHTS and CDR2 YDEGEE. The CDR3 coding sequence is TGTGCCAGCAGCTTCGGGGCAGGGGGAAACTATGGCTACACCTTT. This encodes CASSFGAGGNYGYTF.

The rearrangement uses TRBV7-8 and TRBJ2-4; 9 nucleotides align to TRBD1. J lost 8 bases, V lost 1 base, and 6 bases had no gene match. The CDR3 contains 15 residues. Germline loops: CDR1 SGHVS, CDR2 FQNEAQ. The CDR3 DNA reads TGTGCCAGCAGCTTAGATGGGACAGGGTGGGACATTCAGTACTTC. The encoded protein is CASSLDGTGWDIQYF.

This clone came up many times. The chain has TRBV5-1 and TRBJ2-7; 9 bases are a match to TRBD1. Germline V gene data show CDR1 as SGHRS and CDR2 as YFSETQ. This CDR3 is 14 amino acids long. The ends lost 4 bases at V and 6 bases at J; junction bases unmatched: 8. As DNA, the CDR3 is TGCGCCAGCAGCGCCGATACAGGGGGCCGCGAGCAGTACTTC. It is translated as CASSADTGGREQYF.

The chain's CDR3 is CASSLVEGVAFF. The CDR3 coding sequence is TGTGCCAGCAGCTTAGTTGAGGGGGTGGCTTTCTTT. The rearrangement joins TRBV7-8 to TRBJ1-1; tentatively, D is TRBD1 (6 bases). Trimming cost V 1 base and J 11 bases, with 11 bases left between them. This CDR3 contains 12 residues. Germline-derived CDR1 and CDR2 are SGHVS and FQNEAQ.

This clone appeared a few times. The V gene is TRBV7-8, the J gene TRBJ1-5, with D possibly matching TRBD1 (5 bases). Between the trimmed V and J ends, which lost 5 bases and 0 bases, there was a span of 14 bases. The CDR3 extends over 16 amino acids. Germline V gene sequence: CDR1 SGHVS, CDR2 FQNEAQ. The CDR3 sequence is CASSPYRTNSNQPQHF. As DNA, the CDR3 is TGTGCCAGCAGCCCCTACAGGACAAATAGCAATCAGCCCCAGCATTTT.

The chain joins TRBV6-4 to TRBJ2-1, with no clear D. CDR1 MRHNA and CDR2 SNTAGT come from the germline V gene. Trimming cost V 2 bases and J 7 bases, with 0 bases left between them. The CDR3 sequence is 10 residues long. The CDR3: CASSDNEQFF. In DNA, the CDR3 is TGTGCCAGCAGTGACAATGAGCAGTTCTTC.

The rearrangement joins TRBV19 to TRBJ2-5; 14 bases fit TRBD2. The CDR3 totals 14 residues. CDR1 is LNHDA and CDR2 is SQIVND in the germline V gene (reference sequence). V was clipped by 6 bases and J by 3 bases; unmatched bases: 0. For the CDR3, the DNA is TGTGCCAGTAGGACTAGCGGGAGGGAAGAGACCCAGTACTTC. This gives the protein CASRTSGREETQYF.

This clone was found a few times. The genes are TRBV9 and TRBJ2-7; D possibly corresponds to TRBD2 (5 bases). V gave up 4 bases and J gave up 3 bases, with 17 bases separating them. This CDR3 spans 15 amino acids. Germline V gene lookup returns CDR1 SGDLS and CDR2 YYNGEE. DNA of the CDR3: TGTGCCAGCAGCCCGAGCGGATCTAGGGTCTACGAGCAGTACTTC. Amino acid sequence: CASSPSGSRVYEQYF.

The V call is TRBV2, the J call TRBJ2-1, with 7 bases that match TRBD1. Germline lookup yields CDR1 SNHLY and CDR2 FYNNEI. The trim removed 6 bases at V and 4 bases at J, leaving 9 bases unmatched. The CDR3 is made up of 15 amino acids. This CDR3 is CASSPGGQTYNEQFF. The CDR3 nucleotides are TGTGCCAGCAGCCCAGGGGGACAGACTTACAATGAGCAGTTCTTC.

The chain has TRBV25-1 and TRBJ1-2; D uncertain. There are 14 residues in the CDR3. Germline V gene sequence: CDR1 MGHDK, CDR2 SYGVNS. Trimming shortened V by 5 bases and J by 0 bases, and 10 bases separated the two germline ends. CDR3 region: CASSRADANYGYTF. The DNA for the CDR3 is TGTGCCAGCAGTAGGGCAGACGCTAACTATGGCTACACCTTC.

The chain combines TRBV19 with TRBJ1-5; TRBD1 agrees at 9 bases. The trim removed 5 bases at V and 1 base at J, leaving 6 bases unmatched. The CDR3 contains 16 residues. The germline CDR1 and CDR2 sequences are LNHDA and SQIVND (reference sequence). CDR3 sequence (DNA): TGTGCCAGTAGTCCGACAGGGGGTGGAAGCAATCAGCCCCAGCATTTT. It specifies CASSPTGGGSNQPQHF.